The sample holds a few counts of the clone carrying this T cell receptor beta chain. Its specificity is not known. The data originate from a study of blood T cells in healthy people across ages. Using a J-beta primer mix together with a sample-barcoded 5' primer, a second PCR was run for roughly 6 to 11 cycles. Paired-end reads containing CDR3 totaled no fewer than 3 million for each sample. MiXCR was run by TCRdb on the 5' RACE reads, yielding one entry per CDR3 protein. Of over 1,500,000 distinct CDR3 sequences listed, about 49% were seen once; the top ten hold over 2%. Overall study results and limits: Higher naive T cell percentage went strongly together with higher TCR beta diversity. PBMCs were not sorted, which prevented a conclusive comparison of naive versus antigen-experienced cells.

The CDR3 runs to 19 residues. Germline V gene lookup returns CDR1 DFQATT and CDR2 SNEGSKA (reference sequence). J gave up 3 bases and V 6 bases, and 22 bases lay outside the gene matches. The chain couples TRBV20-1 to TRBJ2-1; 8 bases fit TRBD2. This clonotype was obtained from a woman aged 40 to 50 in good health. Source material: blood. DNA for the CDR3: TGCAGTGCAGTCTCATTATTGCCATTCGGGGGGGCAGGCTACAATGAGCAGTTCTTC. Encoded protein: CSAVSLLPFGGAGYNEQFF.